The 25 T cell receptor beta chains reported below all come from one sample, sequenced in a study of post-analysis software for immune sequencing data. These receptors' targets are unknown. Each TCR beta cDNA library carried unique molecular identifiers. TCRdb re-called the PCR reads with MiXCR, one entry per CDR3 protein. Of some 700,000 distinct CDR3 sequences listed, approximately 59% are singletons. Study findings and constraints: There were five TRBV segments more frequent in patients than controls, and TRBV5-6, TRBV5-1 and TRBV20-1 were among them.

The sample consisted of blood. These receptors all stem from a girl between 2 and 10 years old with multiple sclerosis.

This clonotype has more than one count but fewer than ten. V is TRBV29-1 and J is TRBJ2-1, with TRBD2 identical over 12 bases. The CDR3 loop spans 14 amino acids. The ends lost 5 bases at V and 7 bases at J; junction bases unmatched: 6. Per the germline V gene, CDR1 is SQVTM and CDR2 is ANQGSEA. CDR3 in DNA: TGCAGCGTTTCCAGGACTAGCGGGATAAATGAGCAGTTCTTC. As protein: CSVSRTSGINEQFF.

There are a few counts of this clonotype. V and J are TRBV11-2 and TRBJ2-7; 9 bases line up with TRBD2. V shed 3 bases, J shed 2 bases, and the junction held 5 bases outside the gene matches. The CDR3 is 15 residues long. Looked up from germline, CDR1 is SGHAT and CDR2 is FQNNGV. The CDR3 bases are TGTGCCAGCAGCTTCCTAGCGGGACTAACCTACGAGCAGTACTTC. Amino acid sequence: CASSFLAGLTYEQYF.

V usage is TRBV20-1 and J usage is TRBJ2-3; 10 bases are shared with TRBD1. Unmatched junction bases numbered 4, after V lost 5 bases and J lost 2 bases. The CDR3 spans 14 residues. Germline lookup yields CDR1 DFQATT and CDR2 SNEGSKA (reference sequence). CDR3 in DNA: TGCAGTGCTGCTGGGACAGGGGTCACAGATACGCAGTATTTT. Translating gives CSAAGTGVTDTQYF.

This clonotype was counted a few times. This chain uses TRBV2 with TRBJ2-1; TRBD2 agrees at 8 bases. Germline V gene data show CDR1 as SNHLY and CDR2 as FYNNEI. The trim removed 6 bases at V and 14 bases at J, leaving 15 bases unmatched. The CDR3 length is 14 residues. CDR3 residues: CASRDQLAEALKFF. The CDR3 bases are TGTGCCAGCAGGGATCAACTAGCGGAGGCTTTGAAGTTCTTC.

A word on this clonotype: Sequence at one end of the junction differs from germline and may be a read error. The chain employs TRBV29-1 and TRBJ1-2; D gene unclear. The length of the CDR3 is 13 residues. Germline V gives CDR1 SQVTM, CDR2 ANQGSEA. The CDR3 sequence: CSVKETALSGYTF. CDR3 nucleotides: TGCAGCGTTAAAGAGACGGCCCTGTCCGGCTACACCTTC.

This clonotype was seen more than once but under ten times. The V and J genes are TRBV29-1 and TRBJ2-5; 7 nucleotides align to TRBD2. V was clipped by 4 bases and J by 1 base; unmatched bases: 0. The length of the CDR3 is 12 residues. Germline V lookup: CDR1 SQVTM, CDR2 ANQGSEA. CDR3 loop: CSVGGGQETQYF. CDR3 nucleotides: TGCAGCGTTGGGGGGGGCCAAGAGACCCAGTACTTC. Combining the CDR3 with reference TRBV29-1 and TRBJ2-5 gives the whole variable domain SAVISQKPSRDICQRGTSLTIQCQVDSQVTMMFWYRQQPGQSLTLIATANQGSEATYESGFVIDKFPISRPNLTFSTLTVSNMSPEDSSIYLCSVGGGQETQYFGPGTRLLVL.

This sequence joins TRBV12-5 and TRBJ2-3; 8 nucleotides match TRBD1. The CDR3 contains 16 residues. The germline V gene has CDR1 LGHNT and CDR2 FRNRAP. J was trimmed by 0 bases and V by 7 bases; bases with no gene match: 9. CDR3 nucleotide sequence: TGTGCTAGTGCCCGGACAGGGACCCAGAGCACAGATACGCAGTATTTT. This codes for CASARTGTQSTDTQYF.

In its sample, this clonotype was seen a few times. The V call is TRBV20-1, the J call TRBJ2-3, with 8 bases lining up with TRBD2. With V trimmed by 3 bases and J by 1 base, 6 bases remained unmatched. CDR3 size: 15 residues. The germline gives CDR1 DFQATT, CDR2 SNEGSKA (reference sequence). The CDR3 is CSARNPGGGTDTQYF. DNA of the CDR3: TGCAGTGCTAGGAACCCGGGAGGGGGCACAGATACGCAGTATTTT.

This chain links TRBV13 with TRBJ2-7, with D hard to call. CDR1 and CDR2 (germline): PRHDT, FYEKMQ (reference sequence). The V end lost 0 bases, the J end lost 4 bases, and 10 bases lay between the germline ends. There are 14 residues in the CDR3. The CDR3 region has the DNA TGTGCCAGCAGCTTAGGTGGCATAGGTTACGAGCAGTACTTC. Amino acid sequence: CASSLGGIGYEQYF. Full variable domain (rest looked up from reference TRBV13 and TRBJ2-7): AAGVIQSPRHLIKEKRETATLKCYPIPRHDTVYWYQQGPGQDPQFLISFYEKMQSDKGSIPDRFSAQQFSDYHSELNMSSLELGDSALYFCASSLGGIGYEQYFGPGTRLTVT.

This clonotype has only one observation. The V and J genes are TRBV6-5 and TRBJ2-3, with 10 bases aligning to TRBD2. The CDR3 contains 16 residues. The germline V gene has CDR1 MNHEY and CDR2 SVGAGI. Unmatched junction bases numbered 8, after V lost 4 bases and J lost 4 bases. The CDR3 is CASSSWTSGEADTQYF. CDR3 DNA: TGTGCCAGCAGTTCTTGGACTAGCGGCGAGGCAGATACGCAGTATTTT.

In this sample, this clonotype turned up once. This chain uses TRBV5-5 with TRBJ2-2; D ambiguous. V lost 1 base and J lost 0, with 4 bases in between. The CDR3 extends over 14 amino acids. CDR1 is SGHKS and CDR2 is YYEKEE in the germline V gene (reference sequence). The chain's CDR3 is CASSLIANTGELFF. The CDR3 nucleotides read TGTGCCAGCAGCTTGATTGCGAACACCGGGGAGCTGTTTTTT.

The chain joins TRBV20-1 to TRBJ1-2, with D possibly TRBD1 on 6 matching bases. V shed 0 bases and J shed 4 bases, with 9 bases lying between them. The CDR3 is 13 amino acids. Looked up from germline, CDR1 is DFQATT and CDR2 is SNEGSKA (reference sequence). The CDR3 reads CSARDPDSYGYTF. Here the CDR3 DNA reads TGCAGTGCTAGAGATCCGGACAGCTATGGCTACACCTTC.

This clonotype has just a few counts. CDR3 nucleotide sequence: TGTGCCATCAGTGAGACCGCCAGCGGCGAGCAGTTCTTC. It encodes CAISETASGEQFF. This chain links TRBV10-3 with TRBJ2-1; tentative D call: TRBD2 (5 bases). V gave up 2 bases and J gave up 10 bases, with 12 bases separating them. In germline, CDR1 is ENHRY, CDR2 SYGVKD. CDR3 size: 13 residues.

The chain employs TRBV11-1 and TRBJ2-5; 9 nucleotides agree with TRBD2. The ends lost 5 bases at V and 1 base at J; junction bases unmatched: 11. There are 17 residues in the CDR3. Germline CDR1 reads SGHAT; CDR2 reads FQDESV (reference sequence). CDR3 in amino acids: CASSPRIAGELQETQYF. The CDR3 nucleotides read TGTGCCAGCAGCCCTCGGATAGCGGGGGAGCTCCAAGAGACCCAGTACTTC.

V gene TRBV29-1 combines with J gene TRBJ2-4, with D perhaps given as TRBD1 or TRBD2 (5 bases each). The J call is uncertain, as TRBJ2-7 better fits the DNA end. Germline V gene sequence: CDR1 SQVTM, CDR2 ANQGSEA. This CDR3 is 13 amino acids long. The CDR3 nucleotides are TGCAGCGTTGTCCCCCCAGGGAGCTACGAGCAGTACTTC. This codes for CSVVPPGSYEQYF.

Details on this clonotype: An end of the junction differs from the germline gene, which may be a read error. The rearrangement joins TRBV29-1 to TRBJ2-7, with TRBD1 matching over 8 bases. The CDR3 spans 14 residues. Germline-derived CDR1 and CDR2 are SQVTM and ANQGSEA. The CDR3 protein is CSVGSGTGSYGQYF. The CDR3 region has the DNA TGCAGCGTGGGCTCCGGGACAGGCTCCTACGGGCAGTACTTC.

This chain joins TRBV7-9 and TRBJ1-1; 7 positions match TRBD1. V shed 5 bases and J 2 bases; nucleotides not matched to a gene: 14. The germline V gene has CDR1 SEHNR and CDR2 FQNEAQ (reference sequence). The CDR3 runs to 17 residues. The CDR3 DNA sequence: TGTGCCAGCAGCCCTTCGCCGGTGGGGACAGATAACACTGAAGCTTTCTTT. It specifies CASSPSPVGTDNTEAFF.

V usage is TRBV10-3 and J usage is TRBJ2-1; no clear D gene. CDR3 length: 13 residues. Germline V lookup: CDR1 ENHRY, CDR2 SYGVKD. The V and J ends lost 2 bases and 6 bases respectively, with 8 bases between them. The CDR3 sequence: CAISEVKGNEQFF. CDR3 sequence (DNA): TGTGCCATCAGTGAGGTCAAAGGCAATGAGCAGTTCTTC.

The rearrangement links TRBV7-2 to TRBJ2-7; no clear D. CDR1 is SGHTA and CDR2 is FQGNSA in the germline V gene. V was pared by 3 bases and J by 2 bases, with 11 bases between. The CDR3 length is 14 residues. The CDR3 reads CASSFAGSPYEQYF. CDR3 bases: TGTGCCAGCAGCTTCGCAGGATCCCCCTACGAGCAGTACTTC.

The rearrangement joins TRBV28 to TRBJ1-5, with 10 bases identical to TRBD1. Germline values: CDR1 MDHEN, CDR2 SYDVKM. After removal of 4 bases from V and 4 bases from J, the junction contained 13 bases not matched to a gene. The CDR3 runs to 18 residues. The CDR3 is CASSYTGTGVNMNQPQHF. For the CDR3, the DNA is TGTGCCAGCAGTTATACCGGGACAGGGGTGAATATGAATCAGCCCCAGCATTTT.

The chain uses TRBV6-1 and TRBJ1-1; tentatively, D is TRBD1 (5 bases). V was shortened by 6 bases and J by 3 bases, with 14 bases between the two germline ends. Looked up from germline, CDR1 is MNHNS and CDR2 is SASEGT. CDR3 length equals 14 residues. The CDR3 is CASSPDTVHTEAFF. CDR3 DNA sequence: TGTGCCAGCAGCCCGGACACTGTACACACTGAAGCTTTCTTT.

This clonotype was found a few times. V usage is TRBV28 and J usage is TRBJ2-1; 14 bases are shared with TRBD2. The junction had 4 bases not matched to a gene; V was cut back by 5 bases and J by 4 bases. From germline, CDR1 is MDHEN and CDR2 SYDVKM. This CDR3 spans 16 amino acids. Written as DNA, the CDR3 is TGTGCCAGCAGTCGGACTAGCGGGAGGAAGTACAATGAGCAGTTCTTC. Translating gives CASSRTSGRKYNEQFF.

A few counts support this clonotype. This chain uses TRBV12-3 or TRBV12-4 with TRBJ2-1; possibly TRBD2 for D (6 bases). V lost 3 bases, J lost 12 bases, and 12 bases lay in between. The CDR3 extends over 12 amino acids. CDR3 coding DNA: TGTGCCAGCAGTTTCTCTAGCGTCGGGCAGTTCTTC. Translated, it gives CASSFSSVGQFF.

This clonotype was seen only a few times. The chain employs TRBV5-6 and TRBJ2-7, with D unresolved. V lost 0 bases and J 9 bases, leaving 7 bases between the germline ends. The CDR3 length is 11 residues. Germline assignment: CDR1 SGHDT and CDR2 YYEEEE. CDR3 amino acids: CASSLELGQYF. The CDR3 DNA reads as TGTGCCAGCAGCTTGGAATTAGGGCAGTACTTC.

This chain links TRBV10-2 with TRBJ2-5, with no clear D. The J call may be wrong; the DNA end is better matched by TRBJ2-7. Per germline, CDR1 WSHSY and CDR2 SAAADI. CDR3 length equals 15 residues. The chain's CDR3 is CASSAETLVRHEQYF. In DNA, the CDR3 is TGCGCCAGCAGCGCGGAAACGCTGGTCCGCCACGAGCAGTACTTC.